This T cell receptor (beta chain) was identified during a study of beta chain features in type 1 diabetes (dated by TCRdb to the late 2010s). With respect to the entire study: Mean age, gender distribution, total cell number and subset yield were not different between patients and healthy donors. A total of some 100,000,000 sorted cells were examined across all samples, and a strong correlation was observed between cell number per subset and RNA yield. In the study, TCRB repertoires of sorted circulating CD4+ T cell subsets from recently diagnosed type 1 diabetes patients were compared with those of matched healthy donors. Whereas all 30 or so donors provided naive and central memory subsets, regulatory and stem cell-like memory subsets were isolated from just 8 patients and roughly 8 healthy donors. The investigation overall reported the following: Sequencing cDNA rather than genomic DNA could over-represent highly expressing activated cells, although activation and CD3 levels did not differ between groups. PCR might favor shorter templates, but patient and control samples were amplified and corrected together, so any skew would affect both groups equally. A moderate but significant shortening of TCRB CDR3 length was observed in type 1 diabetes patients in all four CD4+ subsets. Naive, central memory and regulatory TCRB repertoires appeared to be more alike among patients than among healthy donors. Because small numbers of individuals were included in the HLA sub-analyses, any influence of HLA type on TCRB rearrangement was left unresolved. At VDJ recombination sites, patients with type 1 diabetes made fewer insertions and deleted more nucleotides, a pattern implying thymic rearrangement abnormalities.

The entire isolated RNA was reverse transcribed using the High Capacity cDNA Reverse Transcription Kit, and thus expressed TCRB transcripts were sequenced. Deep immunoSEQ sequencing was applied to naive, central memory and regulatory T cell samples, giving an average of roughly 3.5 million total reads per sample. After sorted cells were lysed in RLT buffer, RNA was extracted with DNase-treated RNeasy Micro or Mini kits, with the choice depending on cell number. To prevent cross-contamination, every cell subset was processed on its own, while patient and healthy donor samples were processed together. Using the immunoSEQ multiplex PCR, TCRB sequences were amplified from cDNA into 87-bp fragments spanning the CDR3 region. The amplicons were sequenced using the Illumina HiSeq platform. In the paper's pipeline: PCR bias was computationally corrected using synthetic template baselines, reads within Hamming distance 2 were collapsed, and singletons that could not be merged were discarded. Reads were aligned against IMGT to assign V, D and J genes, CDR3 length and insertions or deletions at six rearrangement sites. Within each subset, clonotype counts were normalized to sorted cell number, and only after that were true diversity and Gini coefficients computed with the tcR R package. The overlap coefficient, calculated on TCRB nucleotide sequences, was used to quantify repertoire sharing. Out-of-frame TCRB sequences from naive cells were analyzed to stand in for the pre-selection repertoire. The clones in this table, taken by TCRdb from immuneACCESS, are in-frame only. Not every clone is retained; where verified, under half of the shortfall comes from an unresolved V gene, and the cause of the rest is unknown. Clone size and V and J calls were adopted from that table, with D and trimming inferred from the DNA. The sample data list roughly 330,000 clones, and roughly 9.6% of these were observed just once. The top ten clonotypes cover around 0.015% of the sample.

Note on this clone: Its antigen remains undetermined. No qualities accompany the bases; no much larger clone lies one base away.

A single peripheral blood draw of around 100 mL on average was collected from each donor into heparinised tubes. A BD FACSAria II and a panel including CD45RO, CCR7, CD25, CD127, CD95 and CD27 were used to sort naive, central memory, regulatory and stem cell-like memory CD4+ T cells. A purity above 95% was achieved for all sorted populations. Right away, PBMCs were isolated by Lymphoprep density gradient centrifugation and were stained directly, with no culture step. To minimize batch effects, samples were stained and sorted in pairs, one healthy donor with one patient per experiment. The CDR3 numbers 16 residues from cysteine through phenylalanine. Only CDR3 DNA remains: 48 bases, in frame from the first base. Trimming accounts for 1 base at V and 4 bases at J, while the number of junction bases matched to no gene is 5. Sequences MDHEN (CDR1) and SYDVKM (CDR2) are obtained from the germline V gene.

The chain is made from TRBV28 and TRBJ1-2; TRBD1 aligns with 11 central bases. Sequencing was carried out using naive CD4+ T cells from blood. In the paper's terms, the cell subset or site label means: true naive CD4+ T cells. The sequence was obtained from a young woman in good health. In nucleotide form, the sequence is TGTGCCAGCAGTTTATCCGGGACAGGGGGAAGCTATGGCTACACCTTC. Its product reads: CASSLSGTGGSYGYTF.